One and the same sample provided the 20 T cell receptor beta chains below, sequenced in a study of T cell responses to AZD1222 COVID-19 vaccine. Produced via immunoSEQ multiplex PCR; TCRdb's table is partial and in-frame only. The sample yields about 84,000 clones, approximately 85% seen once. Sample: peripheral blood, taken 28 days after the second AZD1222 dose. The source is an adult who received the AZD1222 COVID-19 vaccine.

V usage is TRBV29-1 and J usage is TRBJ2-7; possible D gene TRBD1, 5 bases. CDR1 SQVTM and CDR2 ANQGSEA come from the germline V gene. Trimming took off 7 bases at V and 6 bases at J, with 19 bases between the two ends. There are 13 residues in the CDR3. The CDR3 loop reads CSALGAGRVEQYF. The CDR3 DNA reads TGCAGCGCCCTAGGGGCAGGCCGGGTCGAGCAGTACTTC.

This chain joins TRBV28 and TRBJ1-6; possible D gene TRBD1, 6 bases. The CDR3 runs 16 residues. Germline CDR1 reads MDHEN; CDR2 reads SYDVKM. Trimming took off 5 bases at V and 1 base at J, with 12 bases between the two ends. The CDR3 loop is CASSEDRLSYNSPLHF. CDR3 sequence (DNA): TGTGCCAGCAGTGAAGACAGGCTGTCCTATAATTCACCCCTCCACTTT.

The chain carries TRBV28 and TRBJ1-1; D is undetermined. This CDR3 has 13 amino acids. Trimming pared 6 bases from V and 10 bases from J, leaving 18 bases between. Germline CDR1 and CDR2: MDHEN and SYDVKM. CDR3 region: CASRPGNARVAFF. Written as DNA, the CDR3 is TGTGCCAGCAGGCCAGGTAATGCCCGAGTAGCTTTCTTT. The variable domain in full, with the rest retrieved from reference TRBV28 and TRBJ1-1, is DVKVTQSSRYLVKRTGEKVFLECVQDMDHENMFWYRQDPGLGLRLIYFSYDVKMKEKGDIPEGYSVSREKKERFSLILESASTNQTSMYLCASRPGNARVAFFGQGTRLTVV.

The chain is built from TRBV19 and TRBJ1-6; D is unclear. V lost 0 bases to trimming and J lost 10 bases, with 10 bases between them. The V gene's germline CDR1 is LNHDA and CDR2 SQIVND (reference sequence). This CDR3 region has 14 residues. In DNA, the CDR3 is TGTGCCAGTAGTATAGAGAGGCGGGGATCACCCCTCCACTTT. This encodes CASSIERRGSPLHF.

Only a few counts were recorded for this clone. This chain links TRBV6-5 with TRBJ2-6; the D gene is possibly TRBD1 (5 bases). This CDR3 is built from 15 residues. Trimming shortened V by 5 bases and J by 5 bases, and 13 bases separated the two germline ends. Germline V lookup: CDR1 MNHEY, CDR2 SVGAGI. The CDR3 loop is CASSNQGGWANVLTF. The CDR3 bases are TGTGCCAGCAGTAATCAGGGTGGGTGGGCCAACGTCCTGACTTTC.

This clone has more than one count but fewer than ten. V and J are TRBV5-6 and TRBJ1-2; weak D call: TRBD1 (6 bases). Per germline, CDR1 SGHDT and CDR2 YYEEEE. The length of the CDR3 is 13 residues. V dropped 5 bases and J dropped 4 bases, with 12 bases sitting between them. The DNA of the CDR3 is TGTGCCAGCAGTCCGAGGGGGAGCTATGGCTACACCTTC. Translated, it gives CASSPRGSYGYTF.

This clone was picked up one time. The CDR3: CASSNHDGNSPLHF. DNA of the CDR3: TGTGCCAGCAGCAACCACGACGGGAATTCACCCCTCCACTTT. The chain joins TRBV9 to TRBJ1-6, with D uncertain. The CDR3 spans 14 residues. The ends were cut back, 4 bases at V and 7 bases at J, with 12 bases in the middle. Germline loops: CDR1 SGDLS, CDR2 YYNGEE.

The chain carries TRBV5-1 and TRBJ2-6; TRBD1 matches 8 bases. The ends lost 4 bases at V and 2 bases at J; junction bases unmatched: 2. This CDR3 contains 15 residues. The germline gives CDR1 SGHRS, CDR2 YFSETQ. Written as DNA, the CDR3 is TGCGCCAGCAGCCTCAGGGGGCCTGGGGCCAACGTCCTGACTTTC. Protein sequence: CASSLRGPGANVLTF.

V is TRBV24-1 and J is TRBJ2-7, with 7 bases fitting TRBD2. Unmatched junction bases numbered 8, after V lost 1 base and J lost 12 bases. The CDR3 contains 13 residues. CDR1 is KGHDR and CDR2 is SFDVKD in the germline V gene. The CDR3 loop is CATSDFPAGRRYF. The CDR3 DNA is TGTGCCACCAGTGATTTCCCCGCCGGGAGGCGGTACTTC.

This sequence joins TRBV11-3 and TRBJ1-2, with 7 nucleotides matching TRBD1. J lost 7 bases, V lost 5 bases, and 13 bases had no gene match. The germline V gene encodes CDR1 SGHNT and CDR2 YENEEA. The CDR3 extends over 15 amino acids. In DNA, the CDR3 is TGTGCCAGCAGCAACCCGGACAGGTCAAAAGGTGGCTACACCTTC. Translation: CASSNPDRSKGGYTF. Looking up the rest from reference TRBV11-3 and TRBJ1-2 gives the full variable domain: EAGVVQSPRYKIIEKKQPVAFWCNPISGHNTLYWYLQNLGQGPELLIRYENEEAVDDSQLPKDRFSAERLKGVDSTLKIQPAELGDSAVYLCASSNPDRSKGGYTFGSGTRLTVV.

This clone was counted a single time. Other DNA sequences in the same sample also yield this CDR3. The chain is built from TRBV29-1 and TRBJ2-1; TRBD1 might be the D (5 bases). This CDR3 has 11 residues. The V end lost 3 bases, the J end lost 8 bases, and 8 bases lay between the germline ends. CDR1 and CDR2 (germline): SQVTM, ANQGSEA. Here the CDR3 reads CSVDRADEQFF. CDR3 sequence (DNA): TGCAGCGTTGACAGGGCGGATGAGCAGTTCTTC.

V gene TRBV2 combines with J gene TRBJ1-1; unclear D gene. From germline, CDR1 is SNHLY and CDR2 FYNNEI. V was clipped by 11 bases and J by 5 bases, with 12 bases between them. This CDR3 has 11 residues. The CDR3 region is CAGLITTEAFF. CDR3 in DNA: TGTGCCGGATTAATCACTACTGAAGCTTTCTTT.

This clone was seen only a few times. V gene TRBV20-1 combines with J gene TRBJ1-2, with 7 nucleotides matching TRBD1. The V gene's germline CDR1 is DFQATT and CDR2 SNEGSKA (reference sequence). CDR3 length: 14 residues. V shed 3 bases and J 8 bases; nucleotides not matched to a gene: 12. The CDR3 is CSASDFRGQGGYTF. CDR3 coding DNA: TGCAGTGCTAGTGACTTTAGGGGGCAAGGGGGCTACACCTTC.

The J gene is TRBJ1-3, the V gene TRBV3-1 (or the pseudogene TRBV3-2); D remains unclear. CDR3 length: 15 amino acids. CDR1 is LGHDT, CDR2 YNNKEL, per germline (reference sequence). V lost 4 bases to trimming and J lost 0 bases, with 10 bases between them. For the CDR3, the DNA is TGTGCCAGCAGCCCTAGGGTGAGCTCTGGAAACACCATATATTTT. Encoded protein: CASSPRVSSGNTIYF.

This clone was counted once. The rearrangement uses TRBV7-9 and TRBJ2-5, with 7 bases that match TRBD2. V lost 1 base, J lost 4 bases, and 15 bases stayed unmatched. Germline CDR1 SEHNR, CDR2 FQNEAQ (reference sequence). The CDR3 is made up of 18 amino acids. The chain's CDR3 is CASSLGESVGGSRETQYF. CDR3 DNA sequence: TGTGCCAGCAGCTTAGGTGAATCGGTCGGCGGGAGCCGAGAGACCCAGTACTTC.

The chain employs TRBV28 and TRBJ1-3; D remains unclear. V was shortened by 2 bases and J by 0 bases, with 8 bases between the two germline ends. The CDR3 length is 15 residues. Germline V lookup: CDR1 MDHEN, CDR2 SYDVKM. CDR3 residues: CASSLSSRSGNTIYF. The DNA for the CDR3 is TGTGCCAGCAGTTTAAGCAGTCGCTCTGGAAACACCATATATTTT.

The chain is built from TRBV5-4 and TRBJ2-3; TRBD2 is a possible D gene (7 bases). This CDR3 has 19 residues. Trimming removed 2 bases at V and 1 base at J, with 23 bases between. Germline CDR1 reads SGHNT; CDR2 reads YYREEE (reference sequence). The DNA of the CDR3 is TGTGCCAGCAGCTTCGAGGCGGGGGCCACGTCTAGGCGCACAGATACGCAGTATTTT. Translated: CASSFEAGATSRRTDTQYF.

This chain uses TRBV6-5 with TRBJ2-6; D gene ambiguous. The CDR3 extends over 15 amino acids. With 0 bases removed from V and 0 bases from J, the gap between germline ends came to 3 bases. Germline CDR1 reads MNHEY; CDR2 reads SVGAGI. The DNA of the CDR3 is TGTGCCAGCAGTTACTCGGGCTCTGGGGCCAACGTCCTGACTTTC. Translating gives CASSYSGSGANVLTF.

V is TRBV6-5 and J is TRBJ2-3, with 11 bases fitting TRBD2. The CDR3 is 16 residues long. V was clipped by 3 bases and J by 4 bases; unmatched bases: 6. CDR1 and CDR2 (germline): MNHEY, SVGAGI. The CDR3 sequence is CASSYLAGGVADTQYF. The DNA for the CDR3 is TGTGCCAGCAGTTATTTAGCGGGGGGGGTCGCAGATACGCAGTATTTT.

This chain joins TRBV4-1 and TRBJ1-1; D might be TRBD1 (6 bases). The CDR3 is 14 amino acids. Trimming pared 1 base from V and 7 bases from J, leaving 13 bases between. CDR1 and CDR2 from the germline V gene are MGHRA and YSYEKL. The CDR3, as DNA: TGCGCCAGCAGCCAAGCACAGGGCATTTTTGAAGCTTTCTTT. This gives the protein CASSQAQGIFEAFF.